This T cell receptor (beta chain) was recorded in a study of T cell responses to AZD1222 COVID-19 vaccine. Study-wide results and limits: Reportedly, nearly half the spike-specific TCRs target unmutated variant regions. Spike-specific TCRs gained breadth and depth after people received two AZD1222 doses. After the peak T cell response, and only then, were repertoires sampled.

Repertoires were generated with immunoSEQ multiplex PCR, while TCRdb's copy carries only in-frame clones and drops some. The sample includes about 150,000 clones, about 88% of them seen just once. The CDR3 consists of 12 residues. The germline gives CDR1 LNHDA, CDR2 SQIVND (reference sequence). The V and J ends lost 8 bases and 4 bases respectively, with 11 bases between them. This clone was detected once. Antigen: not known. This rearrangement joins TRBV19 to TRBJ1-1; D is uncertain. Source: peripheral blood, taken on day 0 of AZD1222 vaccination. The sequence was obtained from an adult in good health. This chain's CDR3 is CASSVARTEAFF. DNA of the CDR3: TGTGCCAGTTCGGTCGCCCGCACTGAAGCTTTCTTT. The full variable domain, with the rest looked up from reference TRBV19 and TRBJ1-1, is DGGITQSPKYLFRKEGQNVTLSCEQNLNHDAMYWYRQDPGQGLRLIYYSQIVNDFQKGDIAEGYSVSREKKESFPLTVTSAQKNPTAFYLCASSVARTEAFFGQGTRLTVV.